A selection of T cell receptor beta chains follows, all from one sample in a study of T cells in Graves' hyperthyroidism and ophthalmopathy. TCRdb called the multiplex PCR reads again in MiXCR, with one record for every CDR3 protein. The table lists a few hundred thousand distinct CDR3 sequences, less than 20% of them singletons. Sample: blood. These receptors were obtained from a woman aged 25-40 years with Graves' hyperthyroidism. CDR3s include the opening cysteine and the closing phenylalanine or tryptophan. Each record gives: V gene, clone size, J gene, D gene, CDR3 protein, CDR3 DNA. D genes are given only for firm matches. Only part of the rows carry a size: once, few, many, or a class if the clone is expanded.

v_call: TRBV9
clone_size: once
j_call: TRBJ2-7
d_call: TRBD2
cdr3_aa: CASSVASGTAYEQYF
cdr3_nt: TGTGCCAGCAGCGTAGCTAGCGGGACCGCCTACGAGCAGTACTTC

v_call: TRBV15
clone_size: many
j_call: TRBJ2-1
d_call: .
cdr3_aa: CATSRAQLSNEQFF
cdr3_nt: TGTGCCACCAGCAGAGCCCAGCTCAGCAATGAGCAGTTCTTC

v_call: TRBV5-1
clone_size: many
j_call: TRBJ1-1
d_call: TRBD1
cdr3_aa: CASRGQPDTEAFF
cdr3_nt: TGCGCCAGCAGGGGACAGCCGGATACTGAAGCTTTCTTT

v_call: TRBV27
clone_size: few
j_call: TRBJ2-1
d_call: TRBD1
cdr3_aa: CASSSTHFGQGRTLGEQFF
cdr3_nt: TGTGCCAGCAGTTCAACGCATTTTGGACAGGGGCGAACATTAGGTGAGCAGTTCTTC

v_call: TRBV7-9
clone_size: .
j_call: TRBJ2-2
d_call: .
cdr3_aa: CASSSRAGTNNTGELFF
cdr3_nt: TGTGCCAGCAGCTCCAGGGCCGGGACAAATAACACCGGGGAGCTGTTTTTT

v_call: TRBV12-3/TRBV12-4
clone_size: many
j_call: TRBJ2-2
d_call: TRBD2
cdr3_aa: CASSLPAGATGELFF
cdr3_nt: TGTGCCAGCAGTTTACCAGCGGGAGCGACCGGGGAGCTGTTTTTT

v_call: TRBV7-2
clone_size: .
j_call: TRBJ2-4
d_call: .
cdr3_aa: CASSLARVAKNIQYF
cdr3_nt: TGTGCCAGCAGCTTAGCCAGGGTAGCCAAAAACATTCAGTACTTC

v_call: TRBV13
clone_size: .
j_call: TRBJ2-6
d_call: .
cdr3_aa: CASSSTLGGANVLTF
cdr3_nt: TGTGCCAGCAGCTCCACTCTCGGTGGGGCCAACGTCCTGACTTTC

v_call: TRBV7-8
clone_size: many
j_call: TRBJ1-6
d_call: TRBD1
cdr3_aa: CASSIGGQGGSPLHF
cdr3_nt: TGTGCCAGCAGCATAGGAGGACAGGGAGGCTCACCCCTCCACTTT

v_call: TRBV4-2
clone_size: .
j_call: TRBJ2-4
d_call: .
cdr3_aa: CASSQELIEAKNIQYF
cdr3_nt: TGTGCCAGCAGCCAAGAACTGATAGAAGCCAAAAACATTCAGTACTTC

v_call: TRBV28
clone_size: .
j_call: TRBJ1-3
d_call: TRBD1
cdr3_aa: CASSLHHRGVSGNTIYF
cdr3_nt: TGTGCCAGCAGTCTGCACCACAGGGGGGTCTCTGGAAACACCATATATTTT

v_call: TRBV3-1
clone_size: many
j_call: TRBJ1-2
d_call: .
cdr3_aa: CASSQEDKSPGYTF
cdr3_nt: TGTGCCAGCAGCCAAGAGGACAAGTCCCCTGGCTACACCTTC

v_call: TRBV7-9
clone_size: many
j_call: TRBJ2-7
d_call: TRBD1
cdr3_aa: CASSSDREGYEQYF
cdr3_nt: TGTGCCAGCAGCTCGGACAGGGAAGGCTACGAGCAGTACTTC

v_call: TRBV18
clone_size: few
j_call: TRBJ1-5
d_call: .
cdr3_aa: CASSPYGAGGNQPQHF
cdr3_nt: TGTGCCAGCTCACCCTACGGAGCGGGCGGCAATCAGCCCCAGCATTTT

v_call: TRBV28
clone_size: few
j_call: TRBJ1-5
d_call: .
cdr3_aa: CASSLDQGGGNQPQHF
cdr3_nt: TGTGCCAGCAGTCTCGACCAAGGAGGGGGCAATCAGCCCCAGCATTTT

v_call: TRBV27
clone_size: few
j_call: TRBJ1-2
d_call: .
cdr3_aa: CASRDYRDGYTF
cdr3_nt: TGTGCCAGCAGAGATTACAGGGATGGCTACACCTTC

v_call: TRBV11-3
clone_size: many
j_call: TRBJ2-1
d_call: TRBD2
cdr3_aa: CASSLDSGTSGYNEQFF
cdr3_nt: TGTGCCAGCAGCTTAGATTCAGGGACTAGCGGGTACAATGAGCAGTTCTTC

v_call: TRBV30
clone_size: many
j_call: TRBJ2-7
d_call: .
cdr3_aa: CTWRRMVGDYEQYF
cdr3_nt: TGTACCTGGAGGAGGATGGTAGGCGACTACGAGCAGTACTTC

v_call: TRBV30
clone_size: many
j_call: TRBJ2-1
d_call: TRBD2
cdr3_aa: CAYGRAHNNEQFF
cdr3_nt: TGTGCCTACGGGAGGGCCCACAACAATGAGCAGTTCTTC

v_call: TRBV19
clone_size: few
j_call: TRBJ2-5
d_call: .
cdr3_aa: CASSTRPHLETQYF
cdr3_nt: TGTGCCAGTAGTACCCGACCGCATCTGGAGACCCAGTACTTC

v_call: TRBV3-1
clone_size: .
j_call: TRBJ1-2
d_call: .
cdr3_aa: CASSQEGTSAYGYTF
cdr3_nt: TGTGCCAGCAGCCAAGAGGGGACATCCGCCTATGGCTACACCTTC

v_call: TRBV28
clone_size: many
j_call: TRBJ2-7
d_call: TRBD1
cdr3_aa: CASSLSGDRISYEQYF
cdr3_nt: TGTGCCAGCAGTTTAAGTGGGGACAGGATTAGCTACGAGCAGTACTTC

v_call: TRBV12-3/TRBV12-4
clone_size: .
j_call: TRBJ2-1
d_call: .
cdr3_aa: CASSLRDSTLFF
cdr3_nt: TGTGCCAGCAGTCTCCGGGACTCAACCCTGTTCTTC

v_call: TRBV6-1
clone_size: many
j_call: TRBJ1-1
d_call: .
cdr3_aa: CASSEPGLNTEAFF
cdr3_nt: TGTGCCAGCAGTGAACCGGGCTTGAACACTGAAGCTTTCTTT

v_call: TRBV30
clone_size: .
j_call: TRBJ2-3
d_call: .
cdr3_aa: CAWRGRDVVLTDTQYF
cdr3_nt: TGTGCCTGGAGGGGACGAGATGTGGTCCTCACAGATACGCAGTATTTT

v_call: TRBV19
clone_size: .
j_call: TRBJ1-2
d_call: .
cdr3_aa: CASKNEQGNFGYAF
cdr3_nt: TGTGCCAGCAAAAACGAACAGGGAAACTTTGGCTACGCCTTC

v_call: TRBV11-2
clone_size: many
j_call: TRBJ2-7
d_call: .
cdr3_aa: CASRQARPLYEQYF
cdr3_nt: TGTGCCAGCAGACAGGCGAGGCCCCTCTACGAGCAGTACTTC

v_call: TRBV3-1
clone_size: few
j_call: TRBJ2-4
d_call: TRBD2
cdr3_aa: CASSQDLAGENIQYF
cdr3_nt: TGTGCCAGCAGCCAAGATCTCGCGGGAGAGAACATTCAGTACTTC

v_call: TRBV3-1
clone_size: .
j_call: TRBJ2-5
d_call: .
cdr3_aa: CASSQKSGETQYF
cdr3_nt: TGTGCCAGCAGCCAGAAATCCGGGGAGACCCAGTACTTC

v_call: TRBV3-1
clone_size: few
j_call: TRBJ1-3
d_call: .
cdr3_aa: CASSHRNTIYF
cdr3_nt: TGTGCCAGCAGCCATCGGAACACCATATATTTT

v_call: TRBV12-3/TRBV12-4
clone_size: many
j_call: TRBJ1-2
d_call: .
cdr3_aa: CASSLGAYGYTF
cdr3_nt: TGTGCCAGCAGCCTGGGGGCCTATGGCTACACCTTC

v_call: TRBV10-2
clone_size: .
j_call: TRBJ1-5
d_call: .
cdr3_aa: CASRQSGPTDNQPEHF
cdr3_nt: TGCGCCAGCAGGCAATCCGGGCCTACGGATAATCAGCCCGAGCATTTT

v_call: TRBV7-2
clone_size: many
j_call: TRBJ2-2
d_call: .
cdr3_aa: CASSLDVNGILTGELFF
cdr3_nt: TGTGCCAGCAGCTTAGATGTTAATGGGATCCTAACCGGGGAGCTGTTTTTT

v_call: TRBV12-5
clone_size: .
j_call: TRBJ1-5
d_call: TRBD1
cdr3_aa: CASGLPGTGYQPQHF
cdr3_nt: TGTGCTAGTGGTTTGCCTGGGACAGGTTATCAGCCCCAGCATTTT

v_call: TRBV7-2
clone_size: many
j_call: TRBJ2-4
d_call: TRBD2
cdr3_aa: CASSLRFQRELDIQYF
cdr3_nt: TGTGCCAGCAGCTTAAGGTTCCAGCGGGAGCTGGACATTCAGTACTTC

v_call: TRBV20-1
clone_size: .
j_call: TRBJ1-1
d_call: TRBD1
cdr3_aa: CSARDTGTGGTEAFF
cdr3_nt: TGCAGTGCTAGAGACACCGGGACAGGGGGCACTGAAGCTTTCTTT